The source of this TCR beta chain is a study of post-analysis software for immune sequencing data (dated by TCRdb to the mid-2010s). Study-level background: Disease courses on record covered relapsing-remitting, secondary progressive and progressive-relapsing multiple sclerosis, though some patients had no subtype annotation. A subset of samples was prepared in parallel using single-end sample barcoding, then pooled and co-amplified after Illumina adapter ligation. The patient repertoires were set against under 12 previously published healthy control repertoires from donors whose ages ranged from roughly 6 to 26 years. Summary of the overall study and its limitations: Strong co-clustering of samples prepared in the same batch was shown by direct clustering with F measure, prompting a batch-effect correction. Significantly lower normalized Chao1 diversity was found in multiple sclerosis patients than in controls, suggesting substantial peripheral T-cell clonal expansion. The control group was slightly older than the multiple sclerosis patient group.

TCR beta repertoires were profiled from peripheral blood of under 15 young patients with multiple sclerosis to demonstrate the VDJtools post-analysis software. The multiple sclerosis patients were children and adolescents ranging in age from roughly 6 to 15 years. The library was generated by PCR. The sequencer was an Illumina HiSeq 2500. Unique molecular identifiers were incorporated into TCR beta cDNA libraries to reduce PCR and sequencing biases. Every 1 to 10 million input T cells yielded around 500,000 cDNA molecules, meaning each molecule approximated one T cell. Patient libraries were prepared and sequenced with the same protocol used for the earlier healthy control dataset. Samples belonging to the same batch were prepared together, multiplexed and sequenced on a shared HiSeq lane. Concerning the study's data processing: Raw barcoded reads were processed with MIGEC, discarding single-read molecular identifier groups before consensus assembly and CDR3 extraction. Clonotype tables were post-analysed with VDJtools, and diversity was normalized by down-sampling all datasets to the smallest sample size. In repertoire overlap clustering, CDR3 amino acid sequences, but not nucleotide sequences, were matched to correct batch-related cross-sample contamination. Using fastp trimming at Q25 and MiXCR clonotype assembly, TCRdb reanalyzed the public sequencing data and kept in-frame beta chains. Records with the same CDR3 protein are collapsed into one entry carrying the most frequent genes and DNA. TCRdb, not the authors, supplied the V and J calls. For this sample there are about 500,000 distinct CDR3 sequences; 45% appear just once. Of the sample, 9% to 13% falls within the top ten clones.

For this clonotype: The antigen this receptor binds is unknown. No quality values exist for individual bases; no much larger clone is one base distant.

Sequencing was done on a sample of blood. The receptor's source is a girl aged 5-17 years with multiple sclerosis.

In nucleotide form, the sequence is TGTGCCAGCAGCCTAAGGGGATATGGTGGCTACACCTTC. This translates into CASSLRGYGGYTF. The V and J genes are TRBV28 and TRBJ1-2; possibly the D gene is TRBD1, per 5 matching bases. The CDR1 and CDR2 encoded by the germline V gene are MDHEN and SYDVKM. From its cysteine to its phenylalanine, the CDR3 spans 13 amino acids. Only the CDR3 part of the read is kept: 39 bases, read in frame from the first base. Deletion took 6 bases off V and 7 bases off J, with a span of 15 bases between the germline ends.